The present entry profiles one T cell receptor beta chain with its context. Its matching antigen is unknown. Per the germline V gene, CDR1 is DFQATT and CDR2 is SNEGSKA (reference sequence). The CDR3 has 15 amino acids. Trimming at V came to 2 bases and at J to 8 bases, leaving 10 bases not matched to a gene. This entry is derived from a study of T-cell reconstitution after alpha-beta-depleted transplantation in children. Study-level points and caveats: Several hundred rapidly expanded clones from non-depleted graft cells reportedly supplied alpha-beta T cells about two months post-transplant. After one year, T-cell counts and TCRbeta diversity mostly came from new T cells. Surviving thymic progenitors and recipient T cells were the source of high TCRbeta diversity at day 60 in some patients.

Molecular barcoding with unique molecular identifiers was used for the TCRbeta library. Each CDR3 protein is one row after TCRdb ran MiXCR on the PCR reads. The sample lists fewer than 700,000 distinct CDR3 sequences; approximately 12% were seen once. The receptor comes from a male patient aged 5 to 17 who had a stem cell transplant for acute myeloid leukemia, so the T cells may come from the graft donor. The starting material was PBMCs, mostly from graft donor cells, obtained 360 days after TCRalphabeta/CD19-depleted stem cell transplant. The chain is built from TRBV20-1 and TRBJ1-4; 8 nucleotides agree with TRBD1. The CDR3 region is CSARYRQGAGEKLFF. The CDR3 DNA reads TGCAGTGCTAGATATCGGCAGGGGGCGGGGGAAAAACTGTTTTTT.